The 7 T cell receptor beta chains below all came from one sample that was sequenced in a study of T cell responses to AZD1222 COVID-19 vaccine. The method was immunoSEQ multiplex PCR; TCRdb's version includes in-frame clones alone and lacks a portion of them. This table holds fewer than 110,000 clones, 91% found once. The sample here was peripheral blood, taken on day 0 of AZD1222 vaccination. The receptors originated from an adult in good health.

V usage is TRBV29-1 and J usage is TRBJ2-1; tentatively, D is TRBD1 (6 bases). This CDR3 is built from 13 residues. V was shortened by 7 bases and J by 3 bases, with 13 bases between the two germline ends. Germline CDR1 reads SQVTM; CDR2 reads ANQGSEA. The CDR3 DNA sequence: TGCAGCGCACGGACAGTTGGCTACAATGAGCAGTTCTTC. It translates to CSARTVGYNEQFF.

Only a few counts were recorded for this clone. The chain uses TRBV28 and TRBJ2-1, with no clear D. The ends were cut back, 3 bases at V and 7 bases at J, with 7 bases in the middle. Germline V gene sequence: CDR1 MDHEN, CDR2 SYDVKM. The CDR3 runs 12 residues. CDR3 in amino acids: CASSFRVNEQFF. The CDR3 bases are TGTGCCAGCAGTTTTAGGGTAAATGAGCAGTTCTTC. Using reference TRBV28 and TRBJ2-1 for the parts outside the CDR3, the full variable domain is DVKVTQSSRYLVKRTGEKVFLECVQDMDHENMFWYRQDPGLGLRLIYFSYDVKMKEKGDIPEGYSVSREKKERFSLILESASTNQTSMYLCASSFRVNEQFFGPGTRLTVL.

V and J are TRBV7-8 and TRBJ2-6; maybe TRBD1 (5 bases). Germline V gives CDR1 SGHVS, CDR2 FQNEAQ. The ends were cut back, 5 bases at V and 2 bases at J, with 10 bases in the middle. CDR3 length equals 15 residues. The CDR3: CASSIRVPGANVLTF. The CDR3 DNA follows: TGTGCCAGCAGCATCAGGGTGCCTGGGGCCAACGTCCTGACTTTC.

This rearrangement joins TRBV27 to TRBJ1-6; D is unclear. Trimming removed 1 base from V and 8 bases from J, with 6 bases in between. From germline, CDR1 is MNHEY and CDR2 SMNVEV (reference sequence). This CDR3 is 13 amino acids long. In DNA, the CDR3 is TGTGCCAGCAGTTTATATAAGGATTCACCCCTCCACTTT. Protein: CASSLYKDSPLHF.

The genes are TRBV19 and TRBJ2-7, with TRBD1 identical over 9 bases. Germline lookup yields CDR1 LNHDA and CDR2 SQIVND (reference sequence). There are 17 residues in the CDR3. With V trimmed by 3 bases and J by 3 bases, 12 bases remained unmatched. CDR3 loop: CASSIDGTGTRDYEQYF. As DNA, the CDR3 is TGTGCCAGTAGTATCGACGGGACAGGGACGAGAGACTACGAGCAGTACTTC.

The rearrangement joins TRBV7-8 to TRBJ2-2; D is uncertain. Looked up from germline, CDR1 is SGHVS and CDR2 is FQNEAQ. The germline V and J ends were trimmed by 5 bases and 1 base, with 2 bases remaining between them. The CDR3 has 12 amino acids. The CDR3 protein is CASSVNTGELFF. In DNA, the CDR3 is TGTGCCAGCAGCGTGAACACCGGGGAGCTGTTTTTT.

This chain uses TRBV28 with TRBJ1-1; 9 nucleotides match TRBD1. Germline loops: CDR1 MDHEN, CDR2 SYDVKM. J was trimmed by 3 bases and V by 5 bases; bases with no gene match: 10. This CDR3 region has 16 residues. CDR3 nucleotide sequence: TGTGCCAGCAGTACCGCAGGACAGGGGAGTTACACTGAAGCTTTCTTT. The encoded protein is CASSTAGQGSYTEAFF.